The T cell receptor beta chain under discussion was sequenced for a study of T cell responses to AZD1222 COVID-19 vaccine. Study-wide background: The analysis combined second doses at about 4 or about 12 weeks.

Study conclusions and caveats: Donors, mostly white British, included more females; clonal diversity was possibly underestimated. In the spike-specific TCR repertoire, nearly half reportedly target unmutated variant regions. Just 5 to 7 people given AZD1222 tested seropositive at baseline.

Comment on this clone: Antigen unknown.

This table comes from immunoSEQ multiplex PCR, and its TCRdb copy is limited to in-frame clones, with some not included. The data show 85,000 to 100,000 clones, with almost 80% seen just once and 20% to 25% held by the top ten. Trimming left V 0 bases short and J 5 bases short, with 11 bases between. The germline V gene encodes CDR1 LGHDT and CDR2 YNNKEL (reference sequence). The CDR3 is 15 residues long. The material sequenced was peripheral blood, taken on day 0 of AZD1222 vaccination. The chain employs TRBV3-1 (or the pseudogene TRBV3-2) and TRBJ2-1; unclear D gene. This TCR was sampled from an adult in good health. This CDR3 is CASSQDADRDNEQFF. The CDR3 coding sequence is TGTGCCAGCAGCCAAGACGCCGACCGTGACAATGAGCAGTTCTTC.